Detailed here is one T cell receptor (beta chain). This entry belongs to a study of blood T cell repertoires in COVID-19. Study background: Whether acute or convalescent, the COVID-19 samples came from the United States, Italy and Spain.

Germline assignment: CDR1 SGHRS and CDR2 YFSETQ. The CDR3 extends over 18 amino acids. The ends lost 1 base at V and 2 bases at J; junction bases unmatched: 14. Authors' methods: Reference gene primer amplification gave estimated nucleated cell counts. TCRdb keeps only in-frame clones here, not all; method: immunoSEQ multiplex PCR. D and trimming were read from the DNA, whereas the V and J calls and clone size are those reported in that table. This table holds 150,000 to 200,000 clones, roughly 76% found once. V is TRBV5-1 and J is TRBJ2-7; TRBD2 aligns across 8 bases. The sequenced sample consisted of peripheral blood. This receptor was taken from a woman in her thirties or forties with COVID-19, enrolled during active disease. The CDR3 DNA reads as TGCGCCAGCAGCTTGTGGGGGACTACACCGGGACTAGCCTACGAGCAGTACTTC. Translating it yields CASSLWGTTPGLAYEQYF. Variable domain in full (rest from reference TRBV5-1 and TRBJ2-7): KAGVTQTPRYLIKTRGQQVTLSCSPISGHRSVSWYQQTPGQGLQFLFEYFSETQRNKGNFPGRFSGRQFSNSRSEMNVSTLELGDSALYLCASSLWGTTPGLAYEQYFGPGTRLTVT.